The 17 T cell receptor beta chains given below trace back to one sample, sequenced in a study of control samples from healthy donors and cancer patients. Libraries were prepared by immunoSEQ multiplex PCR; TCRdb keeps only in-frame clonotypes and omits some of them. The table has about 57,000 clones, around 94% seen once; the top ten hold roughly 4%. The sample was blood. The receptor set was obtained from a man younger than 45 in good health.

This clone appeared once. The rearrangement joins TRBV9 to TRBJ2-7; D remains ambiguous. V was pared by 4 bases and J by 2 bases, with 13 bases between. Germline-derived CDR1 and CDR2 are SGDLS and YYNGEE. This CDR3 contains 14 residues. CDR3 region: CASSIDMGPYEQYF. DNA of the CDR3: TGTGCCAGCAGCATCGACATGGGCCCCTACGAGCAGTACTTC.

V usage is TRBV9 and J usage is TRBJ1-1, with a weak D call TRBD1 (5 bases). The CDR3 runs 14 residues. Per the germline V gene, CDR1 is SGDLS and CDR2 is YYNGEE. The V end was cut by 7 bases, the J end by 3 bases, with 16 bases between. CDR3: CASGQLTGHTEAFF. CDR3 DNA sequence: TGTGCCAGCGGCCAACTTACAGGACACACTGAAGCTTTCTTT.

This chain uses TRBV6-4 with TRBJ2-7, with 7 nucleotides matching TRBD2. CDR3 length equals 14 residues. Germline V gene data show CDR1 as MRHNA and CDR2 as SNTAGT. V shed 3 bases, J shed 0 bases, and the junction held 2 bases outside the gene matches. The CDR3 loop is CASSETSASYEQYF. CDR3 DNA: TGTGCCAGCAGTGAAACTAGCGCCTCCTACGAGCAGTACTTC.

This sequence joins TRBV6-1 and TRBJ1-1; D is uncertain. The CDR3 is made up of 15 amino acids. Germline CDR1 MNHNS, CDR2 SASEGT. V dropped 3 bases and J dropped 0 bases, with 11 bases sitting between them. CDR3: CASSEVRHLNTEAFF. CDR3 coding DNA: TGTGCCAGCAGTGAGGTACGGCATCTGAACACTGAAGCTTTCTTT.

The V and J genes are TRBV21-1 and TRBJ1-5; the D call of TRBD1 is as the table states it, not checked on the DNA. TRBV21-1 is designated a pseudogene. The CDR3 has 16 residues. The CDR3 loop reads CASSPEDRGSNQPQHF. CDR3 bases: TGTGCCAGCAGCCCTGAGGACAGGGGTAGCAATCAGCCCCAGCATTTT.

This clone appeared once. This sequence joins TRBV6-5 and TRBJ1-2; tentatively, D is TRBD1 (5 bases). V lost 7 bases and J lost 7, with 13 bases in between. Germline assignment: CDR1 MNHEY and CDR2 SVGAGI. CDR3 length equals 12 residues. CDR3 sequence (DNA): TGTGCCAGCACTCGTGTGGGGACTGGCTACACCTTC. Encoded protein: CASTRVGTGYTF.

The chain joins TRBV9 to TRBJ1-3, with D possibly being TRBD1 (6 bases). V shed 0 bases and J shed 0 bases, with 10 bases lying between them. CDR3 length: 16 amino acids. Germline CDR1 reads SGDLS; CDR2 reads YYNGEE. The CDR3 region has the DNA TGTGCCAGCAGCGTAGGACAGGCCCCCTCTGGAAACACCATATATTTT. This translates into CASSVGQAPSGNTIYF.

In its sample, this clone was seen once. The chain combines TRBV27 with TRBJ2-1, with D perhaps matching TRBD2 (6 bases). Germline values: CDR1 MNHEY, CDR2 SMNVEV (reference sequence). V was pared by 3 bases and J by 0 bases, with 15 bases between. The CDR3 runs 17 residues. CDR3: CASSFAGYASSYNEQFF. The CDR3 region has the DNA TGTGCCAGCAGTTTCGCGGGATACGCCAGCTCCTACAATGAGCAGTTCTTC.

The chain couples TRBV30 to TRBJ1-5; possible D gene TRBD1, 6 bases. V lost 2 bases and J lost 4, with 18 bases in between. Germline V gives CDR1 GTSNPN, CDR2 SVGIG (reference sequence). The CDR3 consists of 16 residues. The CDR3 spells CAWSPQGGGLNQPQHF. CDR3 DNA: TGTGCCTGGAGTCCCCAAGGGGGGGGATTGAATCAGCCCCAGCATTTT.

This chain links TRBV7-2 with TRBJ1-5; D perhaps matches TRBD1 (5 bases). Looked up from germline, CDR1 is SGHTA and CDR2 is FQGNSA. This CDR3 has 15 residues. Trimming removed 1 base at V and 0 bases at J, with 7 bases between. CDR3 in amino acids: CASSLGQISNQPQHF. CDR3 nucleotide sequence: TGTGCCAGCAGCTTAGGACAGATTAGCAATCAGCCCCAGCATTTT. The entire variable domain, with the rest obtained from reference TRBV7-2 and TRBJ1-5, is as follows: GAGVSQSPSNKVTEKGKDVELRCDPISGHTALYWYRQSLGQGLEFLIYFQGNSAPDKSGLPSDRFSAERTGGSVSTLTIQRTQQEDSAVYLCASSLGQISNQPQHFGDGTRLSIL.

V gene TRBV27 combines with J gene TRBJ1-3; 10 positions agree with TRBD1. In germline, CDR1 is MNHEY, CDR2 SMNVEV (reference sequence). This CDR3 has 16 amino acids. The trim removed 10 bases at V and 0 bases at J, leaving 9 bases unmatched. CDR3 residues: CATGTGDSYSGNTIYF. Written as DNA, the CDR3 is TGTGCCACCGGGACAGGGGATTCCTACTCTGGAAACACCATATATTTT.

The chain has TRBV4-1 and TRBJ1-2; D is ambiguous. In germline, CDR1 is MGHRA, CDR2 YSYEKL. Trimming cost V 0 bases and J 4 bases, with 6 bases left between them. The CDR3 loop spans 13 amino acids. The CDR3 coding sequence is TGCGCCAGCAGCCAAGATGCCTTCTATGGCTACACCTTC. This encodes CASSQDAFYGYTF.

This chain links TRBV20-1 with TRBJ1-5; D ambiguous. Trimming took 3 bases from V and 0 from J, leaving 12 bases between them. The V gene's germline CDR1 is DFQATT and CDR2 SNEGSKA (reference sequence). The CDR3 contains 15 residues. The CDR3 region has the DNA TGCAGTGCTAGTCAAGTTTCGAGTAGCAATCAGCCCCAGCATTTT. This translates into CSASQVSSSNQPQHF.

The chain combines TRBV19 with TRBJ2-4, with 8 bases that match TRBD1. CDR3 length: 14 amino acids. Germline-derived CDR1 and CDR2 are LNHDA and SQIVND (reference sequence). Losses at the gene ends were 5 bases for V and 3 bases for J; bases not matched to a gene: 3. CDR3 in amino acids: CASSHTGGKNIQYF. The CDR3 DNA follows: TGTGCCAGTAGTCATACAGGGGGCAAAAACATTCAGTACTTC. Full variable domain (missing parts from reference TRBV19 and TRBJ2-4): DGGITQSPKYLFRKEGQNVTLSCEQNLNHDAMYWYRQDPGQGLRLIYYSQIVNDFQKGDIAEGYSVSREKKESFPLTVTSAQKNPTAFYLCASSHTGGKNIQYFGAGTRLSVL.

The CDR3 nucleotides are TGTGCCAGCTCCCCCCCCAATTATGGGGGAAGCTCCTACGAGCAGTACTTC. Translated, it gives CASSPPNYGGSSYEQYF. V usage is TRBV18 and J usage is TRBJ2-7, with D perhaps matching TRBD1 or TRBD2 (5 bases each). The CDR3 has 17 amino acids. Germline CDR1 KGHSH, CDR2 LQKENI. The ends were cut back, 6 bases at V and 0 bases at J, with 21 bases in the middle. Using reference TRBV18 and TRBJ2-7 for the parts outside the CDR3, the full variable domain is NAGVMQNPRHLVRRRGQEARLRCSPMKGHSHVYWYRQLPEEGLKFMVYLQKENIIDESGMPKERFSAEFPKEGPSILRIQQVVRGDSAAYFCASSPPNYGGSSYEQYFGPGTRLTVT.

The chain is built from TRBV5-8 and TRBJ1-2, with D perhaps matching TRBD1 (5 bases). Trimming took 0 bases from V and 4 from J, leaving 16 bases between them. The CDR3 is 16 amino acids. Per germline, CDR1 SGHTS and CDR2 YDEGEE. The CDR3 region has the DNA TGTGCCAGCAGCTTGGATTCCGGGGGGTCAGGCTATGGCTACACCTTC. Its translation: CASSLDSGGSGYGYTF.

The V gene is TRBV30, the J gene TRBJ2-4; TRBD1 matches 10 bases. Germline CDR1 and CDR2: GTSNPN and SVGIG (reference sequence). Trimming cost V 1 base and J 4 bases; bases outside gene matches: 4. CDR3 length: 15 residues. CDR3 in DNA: TGTGCCTGGAGTGAGGGACAGGGGACGAAAAACATTCAGTACTTC. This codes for CAWSEGQGTKNIQYF.